The next 23 T cell receptor beta chains were all read from a single sample in a study of cytomegalovirus exposure and HLA in healthy donors. Use of 60 Vbeta and 13 Jbeta primers characterized the PCR. The assay was immunoSEQ multiplex PCR, and TCRdb's table has in-frame clones only and misses some. This table lists approximately 120,000 clones. Input material: PBMCs. The receptors come from a man between 35 and 55 years old in good health and CMV-seronegative.

The genes are TRBV5-1 and TRBJ2-7; the match to TRBD1 covers 10 bases. The ends lost 0 bases at V and 2 bases at J; junction bases unmatched: 2. Germline CDR1 is SGHRS and CDR2 is YFSETQ. The CDR3 totals 15 residues. CDR3 nucleotides: TGCGCCAGCAGCTTGGGGGGGACAGGGGCCTACGAGCAGTACTTC. Residues: CASSLGGTGAYEQYF.

The rearrangement uses TRBV7-8 and TRBJ2-1, with TRBD2 matching over 10 bases. Germline loops: CDR1 SGHVS, CDR2 FQNEAQ. The ends lost 6 bases at V and 7 bases at J; junction bases unmatched: 9. CDR3 length equals 15 residues. CDR3 coding DNA: TGTGCCAGCAGTGGGGTGGGACTAGCGAAGAATGAGCAGTTCTTC. This gives the protein CASSGVGLAKNEQFF.

The rearrangement links TRBV25-1 to TRBJ2-7; 7 bases fit TRBD1. This CDR3 is 14 amino acids long. V lost 4 bases, J lost 0 bases, and 3 bases stayed unmatched. Germline V CDR1 and CDR2: MGHDK, SYGVNS. CDR3 coding DNA: TGTGCCAGCAGTGTTTGGGACAGCTCCTACGAGCAGTACTTC. This translates into CASSVWDSSYEQYF.

The V and J genes are TRBV11-3 and TRBJ2-3; 10 nucleotides match TRBD2. Per germline, CDR1 SGHNT and CDR2 YENEEA. Trimming cost V 2 bases and J 6 bases; bases outside gene matches: 8. The CDR3 has 16 residues. The CDR3 coding sequence is TGTGCCAGCAGCTTAATACTAGCGGGACCCGTGGATACGCAGTATTTT. This sequence encodes CASSLILAGPVDTQYF.

The chain is built from TRBV5-1 and TRBJ1-1; 8 nucleotides line up with TRBD1. The CDR3 totals 13 residues. Germline CDR1 reads SGHRS; CDR2 reads YFSETQ. After removal of 5 bases from V and 1 base from J, the junction contained 1 base not matched to a gene. DNA of the CDR3: TGCGCCAGCAGGGGGACAGGGAACACTGAAGCTTTCTTT. Amino acid sequence: CASRGTGNTEAFF.

The chain joins TRBV28 to TRBJ2-3; TRBD2 matches at 7 bases. Germline V gene data show CDR1 as MDHEN and CDR2 as SYDVKM. The CDR3 has 15 amino acids. J lost 1 base, V lost 3 bases, and 4 bases had no gene match. CDR3 in amino acids: CASSLGGRGTDTQYF. CDR3 DNA sequence: TGTGCCAGCAGTTTGGGGGGGAGGGGCACAGATACGCAGTATTTT.

V usage is TRBV7-8 and J usage is TRBJ2-7; TRBD2 agrees at 8 bases. The germline CDR1 and CDR2 sequences are SGHVS and FQNEAQ. V was clipped by 4 bases and J by 4 bases; unmatched bases: 6. This CDR3 has 14 amino acids. The CDR3 DNA follows: TGTGCCAGCAGCTCCTCGGGAGGGCGGTACGAGCAGTACTTC. Translation gives CASSSSGGRYEQYF.

The chain uses TRBV5-1 and TRBJ1-4; tentative D call: TRBD1 (6 bases). V lost 0 bases and J 8 bases, leaving 20 bases between the germline ends. The CDR3 runs to 17 residues. The germline gives CDR1 SGHRS, CDR2 YFSETQ. The CDR3 loop reads CASSLAMGTPSREKLFF. The CDR3 nucleotides are TGCGCCAGCAGCTTGGCCATGGGGACACCAAGTAGGGAAAAACTGTTTTTT.

The rearrangement links TRBV5-6 to TRBJ1-2, with unresolved D. V was trimmed by 0 bases and J by 8 bases, leaving 14 bases between them. The length of the CDR3 is 14 residues. The germline gives CDR1 SGHDT, CDR2 YYEEEE. The CDR3 protein is CASSLEVRQGGYTF. In DNA, the CDR3 is TGTGCCAGCAGCTTGGAGGTGAGACAAGGAGGCTACACCTTC.

This chain connects TRBV19 to TRBJ2-2; D is perhaps TRBD2 (5 bases). V gave up 7 bases and J gave up 8 bases, with 17 bases separating them. The CDR3 extends over 14 amino acids. Germline assignment: CDR1 LNHDA and CDR2 SQIVND (reference sequence). The CDR3 region is CASNNPHWRGELFF. The CDR3, as DNA: TGTGCCAGTAATAATCCGCACTGGAGGGGGGAGCTGTTTTTT.

This chain connects TRBV7-9 to TRBJ2-7, with 12 bases aligning to TRBD2. The V and J ends lost 5 bases and 2 bases, in that order; junction bases with no gene match: 7. The CDR3 has 16 amino acids. Germline assignment: CDR1 SEHNR and CDR2 FQNEAQ (reference sequence). CDR3 coding DNA: TGTGCCAGCAGCCCAGGACTAGCGGGGCTTCCCTACGAGCAGTACTTC. This codes for CASSPGLAGLPYEQYF.

The chain couples TRBV9 to TRBJ2-7; tentative D call: TRBD1 (6 bases). Germline loops: CDR1 SGDLS, CDR2 YYNGEE. The CDR3 sequence is 13 residues long. Trimming took 3 bases from V and 0 from J, leaving 7 bases between them. CDR3 sequence reads: CASSADSSYEQYF. CDR3 coding DNA: TGTGCCAGCAGCGCGGACAGCTCCTACGAGCAGTACTTC.

This chain links TRBV4-1 with TRBJ1-6, with 8 bases lining up with TRBD1. J was trimmed by 5 bases and V by 3 bases; bases with no gene match: 6. Germline values: CDR1 MGHRA, CDR2 YSYEKL. CDR3 size: 16 residues. CDR3 residues: CASSHRGQGNNSPLHF. CDR3 coding DNA: TGCGCCAGCAGCCACCGAGGACAGGGTAATAATTCACCCCTCCACTTT.

CDR3 sequence (DNA): TGCGCCAGCAGCCCCACTAGCGGGAGTATCGGAGGTGAGACCCAGTACTTC. It encodes CASSPTSGSIGGETQYF. The gene calls are TRBV5-1 and TRBJ2-5, with TRBD2 identical over 11 bases. Germline V gives CDR1 SGHRS, CDR2 YFSETQ. Germline trimming cut 4 bases from V and 5 bases from J; bases unmatched to any gene: 13. The CDR3 totals 17 residues.

The CDR3 loop reads CASIGSGVGTIYF. The CDR3 region has the DNA TGTGCCAGCATAGGCAGCGGAGTAGGCACCATATATTTT. The gene calls are TRBV2 and TRBJ1-3; D is uncertain. V was pared by 7 bases and J by 9 bases, with 16 bases between. The CDR3 has 13 amino acids. Germline-derived CDR1 and CDR2 are SNHLY and FYNNEI.

This sequence joins TRBV19 and TRBJ2-6, with a weak D call TRBD2 (6 bases). Per germline, CDR1 LNHDA and CDR2 SQIVND (reference sequence). The CDR3 extends over 16 amino acids. The ends were cut back, 2 bases at V and 2 bases at J, with 10 bases in the middle. In nucleotides, the CDR3 is TGTGCCAGTAGTATACCGCGGAGGGCTGGGGCCAACGTCCTGACTTTC. Translation: CASSIPRRAGANVLTF.

The rearrangement uses TRBV19 and TRBJ2-3; 8 bases agree with TRBD1. Germline V lookup: CDR1 LNHDA, CDR2 SQIVND (reference sequence). With V trimmed by 5 bases and J by 2 bases, 9 bases remained unmatched. The CDR3 sequence is 16 residues long. CDR3 nucleotide sequence: TGTGCCAGTAGTCAGCCAGGGGGCTCGTCCACAGATACGCAGTATTTT. Residues: CASSQPGGSSTDTQYF.

The chain has TRBV11-2 and TRBJ2-5; 12 bases match TRBD2. Germline-derived CDR1 and CDR2 are SGHAT and FQNNGV. Trimming took 5 bases from V and 9 from J; bases not matched to a gene: 13. This CDR3 region has 16 residues. For the CDR3, the DNA is TGTGCCAGCAGCCCTACGGGACTAGCGGGTGTGTTGGCCCAGTACTTC. It translates to CASSPTGLAGVLAQYF. The entire variable domain, with the rest obtained from reference TRBV11-2 and TRBJ2-5, is as follows: EAGVAQSPRYKIIEKRQSVAFWCNPISGHATLYWYQQILGQGPKLLIQFQNNGVVDDSQLPKDRFSAERLKGVDSTLKIQPAKLEDSAVYLCASSPTGLAGVLAQYFGPGTRLLVL.

V usage is TRBV6-1 and J usage is TRBJ2-7; D is perhaps TRBD1 (5 bases). The CDR3 loop spans 15 amino acids. V lost 3 bases and J lost 7, with 19 bases in between. CDR1 and CDR2 from the germline V gene are MNHNS and SASEGT. Here the CDR3 reads CASSDVGAGLGEQYF. The CDR3 DNA is TGTGCCAGCAGTGATGTTGGGGCAGGGCTTGGGGAGCAGTACTTC.

The V call is TRBV28, the J call TRBJ1-1; 9 bases fit TRBD1. Germline V CDR1 and CDR2: MDHEN, SYDVKM. The V segment lost 5 bases and the J segment 0 bases; nucleotides outside the gene matches: 7. The CDR3 has 16 amino acids. This chain's CDR3 is CASSQNGQGLNTEAFF. The CDR3 coding sequence is TGTGCCAGCAGTCAGAATGGACAGGGGCTGAACACTGAAGCTTTCTTT.

The chain is built from TRBV5-1 and TRBJ2-7; 10 bases are shared with TRBD2. CDR3 length equals 15 residues. Germline CDR1 SGHRS, CDR2 YFSETQ. V shed 4 bases and J 6 bases; nucleotides not matched to a gene: 10. The CDR3 loop reads CASSVETSGWGEQYF. CDR3 in DNA: TGCGCCAGCAGCGTAGAGACTAGCGGGTGGGGCGAGCAGTACTTC.

Here the CDR3 reads CASSLAGNNSPLHF. CDR3 in DNA: TGTGCCAGCAGCCTGGCAGGGAATAATTCACCCCTCCACTTT. J is TRBJ1-6 and V is TRBV28; D is perhaps TRBD1 (5 bases). Germline CDR1 is MDHEN and CDR2 is SYDVKM. CDR3 length: 14 amino acids. Between the trimmed V and J ends, which lost 6 bases and 5 bases, there was a span of 11 bases.

This rearrangement joins TRBV21-1 to TRBJ2-6; TRBD1 reflects the table's D call only, with no check against the DNA. TRBV21-1 is labeled a pseudogene. This CDR3 comprises 18 residues. Written as DNA, the CDR3 is TGTGCCAGCAGCACTAAGTGGGACAGGGGGCCTGGGGCCAACGTCCTGACTTTC. It specifies CASSTKWDRGPGANVLTF.